This T cell receptor (beta chain) was recorded in a study of shared clonotypes between healthy human individuals. Notes on the study in general: When compared with the clonotypes that were shared by all four sorted-subset donors, the non-shared clonotypes turned out to have lower generation probabilities.

The ends lost 4 bases at V and 6 bases at J; junction bases unmatched: 5. Germline V gene data show CDR1 as ENHRY and CDR2 as SYGVKD. CDR3 length equals 13 residues. Profiling relied on immunoSEQ multiplex PCR, and the TCRdb table lists in-frame clones only, not all of them. The sample lists 2 million to 2.5 million clones; 95% were seen once. As to this clone: The target antigen is unknown.

This rearrangement joins TRBV10-3 to TRBJ2-5; 7 bases align to TRBD2. This clonotype was obtained from a young man in good health. The sequenced material came from naive CD4+ T cells sorted from blood. As for subset: CD45RA+ positively selected. The CDR3 nucleotides are TGTGCCATCAGTGGGAGGGAGGGTCAGACCCAGTACTTC. This codes for CAISGREGQTQYF.